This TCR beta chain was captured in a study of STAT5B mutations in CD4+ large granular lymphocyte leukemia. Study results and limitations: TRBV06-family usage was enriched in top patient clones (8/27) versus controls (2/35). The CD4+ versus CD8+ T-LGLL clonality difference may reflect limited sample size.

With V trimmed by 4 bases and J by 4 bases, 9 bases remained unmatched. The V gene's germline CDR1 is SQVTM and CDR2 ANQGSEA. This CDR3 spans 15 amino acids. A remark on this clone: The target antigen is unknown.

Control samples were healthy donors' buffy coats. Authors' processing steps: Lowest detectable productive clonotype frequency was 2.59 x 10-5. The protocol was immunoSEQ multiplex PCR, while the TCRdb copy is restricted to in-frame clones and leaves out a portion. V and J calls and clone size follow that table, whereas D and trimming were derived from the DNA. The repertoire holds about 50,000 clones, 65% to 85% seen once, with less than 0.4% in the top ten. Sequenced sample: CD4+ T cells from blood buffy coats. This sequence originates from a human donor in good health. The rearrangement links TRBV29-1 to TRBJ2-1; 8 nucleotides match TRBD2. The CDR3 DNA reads TGCAGCGTTGCAGGGCGGGGGGCCATTTACAATGAGCAGTTCTTC. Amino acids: CSVAGRGAIYNEQFF.